This TCR beta chain comes out of a study of cytomegalovirus exposure and HLA in healthy donors. This clone was recorded once. Unmatched junction bases numbered 9, after V lost 5 bases and J lost 4 bases. The CDR3 is made up of 16 amino acids. Per the germline V gene, CDR1 is SNHLY and CDR2 is FYNNEI. PCR involved 60 Vbeta and 13 Jbeta primers. Some clones are missing from TCRdb's copy, which holds only in-frame ones; the method was immunoSEQ multiplex PCR. Among 140,000 or so clones listed, roughly four fifths were seen once. V gene TRBV2 combines with J gene TRBJ2-1, with 9 bases matching TRBD1. This TCR was sampled from a male donor in good health and CMV-seronegative. The sample comprised PBMCs. The CDR3 DNA follows: TGTGCCAGCAGTAACCCGGGACAGGGTAATTACAATGAGCAGTTCTTC. Protein: CASSNPGQGNYNEQFF.